The 27 T cell receptor beta chains in this list originate from one sample, sequenced in a study of blood T cells in healthy people across ages (dated by TCRdb to about 2015). The method behind the library was 5' RACE. A second PCR of roughly 7 to 11 cycles was run with a J-beta primer mix and a sample-barcoded 5' primer. The public reads were reanalyzed by TCRdb: fastp trimming at Q25, MiXCR alignment, in-frame beta chains only. Rows with one shared CDR3 protein collapse into an entry with the most common genes and DNA. The sample table lists around 1,800,000 distinct CDR3 sequences, about 39% of them with a count of one. Together, the top ten hold 23% of the sample. The sequenced sample was blood. These receptors originate from a human donor in good health.

This clonotype was detected many times. One end of the junction varies from germline; a read error may be responsible. This sequence joins TRBV5-1 and TRBJ2-5, with D unclear. Germline V gene lookup returns CDR1 SGHRS and CDR2 YFSETQ. There are 13 residues in the CDR3. The CDR3 region has the DNA TGTGCCAGCAGTTTAGTCGGTCAAGAGACCCAGTACTTC. As protein: CASSLVGQETQYF.

This clonotype appeared many times. The CDR3 reads CASSQDYAGGETQYF. CDR3 DNA sequence: TGCGCCAGCAGCCAAGATTATGCGGGGGGAGAGACCCAGTACTTC. The chain recombines TRBV4-3 with TRBJ2-5, with 8 nucleotides matching TRBD2. The CDR3 sequence is 15 residues long. The V and J ends lost 0 bases and 4 bases, in that order; junction bases with no gene match: 4. The V gene's germline CDR1 is LGHNA and CDR2 YSLEER.

This clonotype was found a few times. This chain joins TRBV6-5 and TRBJ1-6; 7 nucleotides line up with TRBD1. V lost 6 bases, J lost 8 bases, and 13 bases stayed unmatched. Germline-derived CDR1 and CDR2 are MNHEY and SVGAGI. This CDR3 region has 16 residues. CDR3 sequence reads: CASRPDRDSSYSPLHF. Here the CDR3 DNA reads TGTGCCAGCAGACCAGACCGGGACAGCTCATATTCACCCCTCCACTTT.

This clonotype was seen just once. This sequence joins TRBV7-9 and TRBJ1-2; D possibly corresponds to TRBD1 (6 bases). CDR1 is SEHNR and CDR2 is FQNEAQ in the germline V gene (reference sequence). The CDR3 covers 14 residues. V was shortened by 4 bases and J by 7 bases, with 16 bases between the two germline ends. CDR3 amino acids: CASSSPTGSRGYTF. The CDR3 bases are TGTGCCAGCAGCTCTCCGACAGGAAGCCGTGGCTACACCTTC.

CDR3 in DNA: TGTGCCAGCAGCTCTCCCCGGGGGGGCCTCTACAATGAGCAGTTCTTC. This sequence encodes CASSSPRGGLYNEQFF. This chain links TRBV7-6 with TRBJ2-1, with TRBD2 matching over 8 bases. CDR3 size: 16 residues. Germline V gene sequence: CDR1 SGHVS, CDR2 FNYEAQ. Losses at the gene ends were 4 bases for V and 3 bases for J; bases not matched to a gene: 8.

This clonotype occurred a few times. V usage is TRBV29-1 and J usage is TRBJ2-1, with D perhaps TRBD2 (6 bases). Trimming took 1 base from V and 9 from J, leaving 19 bases between them. This CDR3 is 15 amino acids long. CDR1 and CDR2 (germline): SQVTM, ANQGSEA. CDR3 sequence (DNA): TGCAGCGTTGAAGGGACCACACGGGGGTCGAGTGAGCAGTTCTTC. Its translation: CSVEGTTRGSSEQFF.

In DNA form, the CDR3 reads TGTGCCAGCAGCGGAGCTTTCCATACGCAGTATTTT. Protein product: CASSGAFHTQYF. This chain uses TRBV7-2 with TRBJ2-3; unclear D gene. The CDR3 runs 12 residues. V gave up 5 bases and J gave up 7 bases, with 10 bases separating them. The germline gives CDR1 SGHTA, CDR2 FQGNSA. The full variable domain, its missing parts supplied by reference TRBV7-2 and TRBJ2-3, is GAGVSQSPSNKVTEKGKDVELRCDPISGHTALYWYRQSLGQGLEFLIYFQGNSAPDKSGLPSDRFSAERTGGSVSTLTIQRTQQEDSAVYLCASSGAFHTQYFGPGTRLTVL.

The rearrangement uses TRBV7-3 and TRBJ2-7; D is unclear. Per germline, CDR1 SGHTA and CDR2 FQGTGA. V was trimmed by 5 bases and J by 6 bases, leaving 11 bases between them. This CDR3 comprises 12 residues. CDR3 coding DNA: TGTGCCAGCAGCCCATTTGTAGGCGAGCAGTACTTC. Amino acid sequence: CASSPFVGEQYF.

The rearrangement links TRBV20-1 to TRBJ2-7; tentatively, D is TRBD1 (6 bases). Germline V lookup: CDR1 DFQATT, CDR2 SNEGSKA (reference sequence). Trimming removed 5 bases from V and 2 bases from J, with 13 bases in between. The length of the CDR3 is 13 residues. CDR3 residues: CSASDRAPYEQYF. The CDR3 bases are TGCAGTGCTTCGGACAGAGCCCCCTACGAGCAGTACTTC.

V and J are TRBV29-1 and TRBJ2-7; D is unresolved. This CDR3 has 12 amino acids. The V gene lost 6 bases and the J gene lost 1 base, with 10 bases spanning the gap. Germline values: CDR1 SQVTM, CDR2 ANQGSEA. CDR3 loop: CSVVDPSYEQYF. The CDR3 DNA is TGCAGCGTAGTCGACCCATCCTACGAGCAGTACTTC.

This clonotype was observed at least ten times. The chain uses TRBV7-9 and TRBJ2-7; weak D call: TRBD1 (6 bases). V dropped 10 bases and J dropped 2 bases, with 12 bases sitting between them. In germline, CDR1 is SEHNR, CDR2 FQNEAQ (reference sequence). This CDR3 has 12 amino acids. The CDR3 region has the DNA TGTGCCATTGGACAGAACCCCTACGAGCAGTACTTC. Translating gives CAIGQNPYEQYF. The whole variable domain, filled in from reference TRBV7-9 and TRBJ2-7, reads DTGVSQNPRHKITKRGQNVTFRCDPISEHNRLYWYRQTLGQGPEFLTYFQNEAQLEKSRLLSDRFSAERPKGSFSTLEIQRTEQGDSAMYLCAIGQNPYEQYFGPGTRLTVT.

This rearrangement joins TRBV27 to TRBJ2-3, with TRBD2 matching 9 bases. The CDR3 has 17 residues. The germline V gene has CDR1 MNHEY and CDR2 SMNVEV (reference sequence). Trimming at V came to 2 bases and at J to 2 bases, leaving 8 bases not matched to a gene. The CDR3, as DNA: TGTGCCAGCAGTTTACTGACTAGCGGCACCACCACAGATACGCAGTATTTT. It specifies CASSLLTSGTTTDTQYF.

The chain couples TRBV10-3 to TRBJ2-5; 10 bases map to TRBD2. Looked up from germline, CDR1 is ENHRY and CDR2 is SYGVKD. The CDR3 runs 15 residues. The junction had 4 bases not matched to a gene; V was cut back by 4 bases and J by 2 bases. CDR3 sequence reads: CAISGFSGGQETQYF. DNA of the CDR3: TGTGCCATCAGTGGGTTTAGCGGGGGGCAAGAGACCCAGTACTTC.

This clonotype was picked up a small number of times. The V and J genes are TRBV12-3 or TRBV12-4 and TRBJ2-4; D remains ambiguous. The CDR3 runs to 15 residues. Deletions cut 3 bases from V and 2 bases from J, with 11 bases between. CDR3 sequence (DNA): TGTGCCAGCAGTTTGCCTGGACCCCCCAAAAACATTCAGTACTTC. This translates into CASSLPGPPKNIQYF.

V usage is TRBV9 and J usage is TRBJ1-2; TRBD1 matches 7 bases. The CDR3 sequence is 14 residues long. Per germline, CDR1 SGDLS and CDR2 YYNGEE. V lost 4 bases and J lost 10; bases outside the gene matches: 13. Here the CDR3 reads CASSFGTDLLDYTF. CDR3 nucleotide sequence: TGTGCCAGCAGCTTTGGGACAGACCTCTTGGACTACACCTTC.

This clonotype showed up just a few times. This chain's CDR3 is CASSHPGGGSTDTQYF. The CDR3 DNA reads TGTGCCAGCAGCCACCCTGGCGGGGGGAGCACAGATACGCAGTATTTT. This chain uses TRBV9 with TRBJ2-3; 8 positions agree with TRBD2. The CDR3 is 16 residues long. Germline CDR1 and CDR2: SGDLS and YYNGEE. The ends lost 4 bases at V and 0 bases at J; junction bases unmatched: 7.

The chain is built from TRBV20-1 and TRBJ2-7; 10 nucleotides line up with TRBD2. This CDR3 comprises 13 residues. Losses at the gene ends were 6 bases for V and 3 bases for J; bases not matched to a gene: 5. Germline assignment: CDR1 DFQATT and CDR2 SNEGSKA (reference sequence). CDR3 nucleotide sequence: TGCAGTGCACCGGTAGCGGGGGGCTACGAGCAGTACTTC. It yields the protein CSAPVAGGYEQYF.

The chain couples TRBV9 to TRBJ2-7, with TRBD1 matching 11 bases. From germline, CDR1 is SGDLS and CDR2 YYNGEE. V shed 3 bases and J 5 bases; nucleotides not matched to a gene: 7. This CDR3 region has 15 residues. DNA for the CDR3: TGTGCCAGCAGCGGCCGGACAGGGGGCTGGGACGAGCAGTACTTC. It specifies CASSGRTGGWDEQYF.

In this sample, this clonotype turned up once. The chain couples TRBV6-4 to TRBJ1-2, with D perhaps matching TRBD1 (6 bases). This CDR3 has 13 amino acids. The germline V gene has CDR1 MRHNA and CDR2 SNTAGT. The ends were cut back, 6 bases at V and 3 bases at J, with 11 bases in the middle. The CDR3 nucleotides are TGTGCCAGCAGGGCCAGGGGAGACTATGGCTACACCTTC. Its protein is CASRARGDYGYTF.

The V gene is TRBV2, the J gene TRBJ2-7, with D possibly matching TRBD1 (5 bases). CDR1 and CDR2 from the germline V gene are SNHLY and FYNNEI. This CDR3 contains 12 residues. As DNA, the CDR3 is TGTTCATGTGGGGCCTTTTCCTACGAGCAGTACTTC. Its protein is CSCGAFSYEQYF.

The genes are TRBV6-2 or TRBV6-3 and TRBJ2-1; weak D call: TRBD1 (6 bases). Germline V gene sequence: CDR1 MNHEY, CDR2 SVGEGT. CDR3 length: 17 amino acids. Trimming took 6 bases from V and 4 from J, leaving 22 bases between them. In DNA form, the CDR3 reads TGTGCCAGCAGCCAGGACGGACAGCTAGTTATGTACAATGAGCAGTTCTTC. This sequence encodes CASSQDGQLVMYNEQFF.

The chain is built from TRBV7-9 and TRBJ2-1; the D gene is possibly TRBD2 (5 bases). CDR1 SEHNR and CDR2 FQNEAQ come from the germline V gene (reference sequence). The CDR3 runs to 17 residues. V was cut by 2 bases and J by 9 bases, with 23 bases left in between. CDR3 sequence (DNA): TGTGCCAGCAGCTTATCATCGGGAACCACGACAATTGTTGAGCAGTTCTTC. As protein: CASSLSSGTTTIVEQFF.

The CDR3 coding sequence is TGTGCCAGCAGTACGCGACGGGGCTCTGGAAACACCATATATTTT. It translates to CASSTRRGSGNTIYF. The gene calls are TRBV12-3 or TRBV12-4 and TRBJ1-3; D unresolved. CDR3 size: 15 residues. The ends were cut back, 5 bases at V and 0 bases at J, with 11 bases in the middle.

This clonotype was observed a few times. J is TRBJ1-4 and V is TRBV2; no clear D. Trimming pared 1 base from V and 0 bases from J, leaving 3 bases between. CDR3 size: 14 residues. The germline V gene encodes CDR1 SNHLY and CDR2 FYNNEI. CDR3 in amino acids: CASSEVTTNEKLFF. CDR3 coding DNA: TGTGCCAGCAGTGAAGTGACAACTAATGAAAAACTGTTTTTT.

This chain links TRBV4-1 with TRBJ1-1, with D perhaps matching TRBD1 (5 bases). Trimming stripped 6 bases from V and 3 bases from J, with 14 bases between. This CDR3 region has 14 residues. CDR1 MGHRA and CDR2 YSYEKL come from the germline V gene. CDR3 nucleotide sequence: TGCGCCAGCAGGAGGGGCCACGGCGACACTGAAGCTTTCTTT. Amino acid sequence: CASRRGHGDTEAFF.

The chain links TRBV6-1 to TRBJ1-2; D may be TRBD1 (5 bases). CDR1 is MNHNS, CDR2 SASEGT, per germline. The length of the CDR3 is 14 residues. V was cut by 6 bases and J by 0 bases, with 11 bases left in between. The CDR3 coding sequence is TGTGCCAGCAGCCCCGCAGGGTCTAACTATGGCTACACCTTC. Amino acid sequence: CASSPAGSNYGYTF.

This clonotype was detected only a few times. The chain is built from TRBV12-3 or TRBV12-4 and TRBJ1-1, with 8 nucleotides matching TRBD1. This CDR3 is 13 amino acids long. The V and J ends lost 5 bases and 7 bases, in that order; junction bases with no gene match: 6. The CDR3, as DNA: TGTGCCAGCAGTCCCGCGGGACAGGTTGAAGCTTTCTTT. It specifies CASSPAGQVEAFF.